These 27 T cell receptor beta chains originate from one sample sequenced in a study of early T cells in non-severe SARS-CoV-2 infection. TCRdb processed the 5' RACE reads anew with MiXCR; each CDR3 protein has one entry. The sample lists about 35,000 distinct CDR3 sequences, roughly 6% seen once, with approximately 4% in the top ten. Sequencing used whole blood, obtained at baseline. These receptors all stem from an adult who was a healthcare worker with PCR-confirmed SARS-CoV-2 infection or an uninfected control (not recorded which).

This clonotype came up many times. The genes are TRBV16 and TRBJ1-1; the D gene is possibly TRBD1 (5 bases). There are 12 residues in the CDR3. The germline CDR1 and CDR2 sequences are KGHSY and FQNENV. Trimming took 0 bases from V and 10 from J, leaving 9 bases between them. In nucleotides, the CDR3 is TGTGCCAGCAGCCAATCGTCGGGGACAGCTTTCTTT. Amino acid sequence: CASSQSSGTAFF.

This clonotype came up many times. V gene TRBV5-1 combines with J gene TRBJ2-3; either TRBD1 or TRBD2 may supply D (5 bases each). Looked up from germline, CDR1 is SGHRS and CDR2 is YFSETQ. The germline V and J ends were trimmed by 1 base and 3 bases, with 18 bases remaining between them. The CDR3 covers 17 residues. CDR3 nucleotides: TGCGCCAGCAGCTTGCTTCAGGGAGTGCAACCTACAGATACGCAGTATTTT. It codes for CASSLLQGVQPTDTQYF. Full variable domain (remainder filled in from reference TRBV5-1 and TRBJ2-3): KAGVTQTPRYLIKTRGQQVTLSCSPISGHRSVSWYQQTPGQGLQFLFEYFSETQRNKGNFPGRFSGRQFSNSRSEMNVSTLELGDSALYLCASSLLQGVQPTDTQYFGPGTRLTVL.

This clonotype has a count of ten or more. The chain has TRBV2 and TRBJ2-7, with D unclear. Germline assignment: CDR1 SNHLY and CDR2 FYNNEI. Trimming left V 2 bases short and J 5 bases short, with 10 bases between. There are 13 residues in the CDR3. CDR3 nucleotide sequence: TGTGCCAGCAGTGAATTGGGTTCCCACGAGCAGTACTTC. Amino acid sequence: CASSELGSHEQYF.

This clonotype was recorded at least ten times. This CDR3 is CAITGSTDTQYF. CDR3 sequence (DNA): TGTGCCATCACTGGAAGCACAGATACGCAGTATTTT. The chain uses TRBV10-3 and TRBJ2-3; no reliable D call. This CDR3 region has 12 residues. Germline-derived CDR1 and CDR2 are ENHRY and SYGVKD. Between the trimmed V and J ends, which lost 7 bases and 0 bases, there was a span of 5 bases.

This clonotype occurred many times. This chain connects TRBV30 to TRBJ2-7, with no clear D. Germline V gene data show CDR1 as GTSNPN and CDR2 as SVGIG (reference sequence). The CDR3 runs to 16 residues. Between the trimmed V and J ends, which lost 0 bases and 0 bases, there was a span of 15 bases. The CDR3 nucleotides are TGTGCCTGGAGTGTCCTCGGCAGTCTAAGCTCCTACGAGCAGTACTTC. The encoded protein is CAWSVLGSLSSYEQYF. The variable domain in full, with the rest retrieved from reference TRBV30 and TRBJ2-7, is SQTIHQWPATLVQPVGSPLSLECTVEGTSNPNLYWYRQAAGRGLQLLFYSVGIGQISSEVPQNLSASRPQDRQFILSSKKLLLSDSGFYLCAWSVLGSLSSYEQYFGPGTRLTVT.

This clonotype has ten or more counts. The chain is built from TRBV6-4 and TRBJ2-1; the match to TRBD2 covers 12 bases. From germline, CDR1 is MRHNA and CDR2 SNTAGT. The CDR3 is 16 amino acids. V shed 8 bases, J shed 8 bases, and the junction held 13 bases outside the gene matches. The CDR3, as DNA: TGTGCCAGCGCCGCTCTAGCGGGGGGGCCTTCGGATGAGCAGTTCTTC. It yields the protein CASAALAGGPSDEQFF.

This clonotype showed up many times. V usage is TRBV7-2 and J usage is TRBJ2-5, with 8 bases fitting TRBD2. V lost 0 bases and J lost 5; bases outside the gene matches: 8. The V gene's germline CDR1 is SGHTA and CDR2 FQGNSA. CDR3 size: 16 residues. The CDR3 region has the DNA TGTGCCAGCAGCTTAGCCAGACTAGCGCTCCGGGAGACCCAGTACTTC. The encoded protein is CASSLARLALRETQYF.

The CDR3 loop is CASSYSEKLFF. The CDR3 DNA reads TGTGCCAGCAGCTACAGTGAAAAACTGTTTTTT. This chain links TRBV5-5 with TRBJ1-4; D uncertain. Trimming removed 3 bases at V and 7 bases at J, with 4 bases between. This CDR3 is built from 11 residues. Germline CDR1 and CDR2: SGHKS and YYEKEE (reference sequence).

Many counts were recorded for this clonotype. V usage is TRBV6-2 or TRBV6-3 and J usage is TRBJ2-3; D call uncertain. The CDR3 is 15 amino acids. Germline V gives CDR1 MNHEY, CDR2 SVGEGT. Trimming left V 0 bases short and J 2 bases short, with 9 bases between. CDR3 sequence reads: CASSYSSGNTDTQYF. Written as DNA, the CDR3 is TGTGCCAGCAGTTACTCTTCCGGAAACACAGATACGCAGTATTTT.

The table lists this clonotype with many counts. The chain recombines TRBV2 with TRBJ2-5; 7 nucleotides line up with TRBD1. CDR1 is SNHLY and CDR2 is FYNNEI in the germline V gene. The ends lost 8 bases at V and 4 bases at J; junction bases unmatched: 10. CDR3 length: 14 residues. CDR3 sequence reads: CASLTGAGGETQYF. The CDR3 DNA reads TGTGCCAGCCTAACAGGGGCCGGCGGAGAGACCCAGTACTTC. The entire variable domain, with the rest obtained from reference TRBV2 and TRBJ2-5, is as follows: EPEVTQTPSHQVTQMGQEVILRCVPISNHLYFYWYRQILGQKVEFLVSFYNNEISEKSEIFDDQFSVERPDGSNFTLKIRSTKLEDSAMYFCASLTGAGGETQYFGPGTRLLVL.

The sample holds many counts of this clonotype. The CDR3 nucleotides read TGTGCCAGCAGCCTCCTGGACAGTTCCGAGCAGTACTTC. It translates to CASSLLDSSEQYF. The chain carries TRBV12-3 or TRBV12-4 and TRBJ2-7, with TRBD1 as a possible D gene (6 bases). V was trimmed by 6 bases and J by 6 bases, leaving 15 bases between them. The CDR3 runs 13 residues.

This clonotype was observed many times. This chain links TRBV7-6 with TRBJ2-2; D remains unclear. This CDR3 region has 14 residues. Looked up from germline, CDR1 is SGHVS and CDR2 is FNYEAQ. Trimming took 3 bases from V and 10 from J, leaving 15 bases between them. The CDR3 protein is CASSLASYPPELFF. Written as DNA, the CDR3 is TGTGCCAGCAGCTTGGCGTCCTATCCCCCGGAGCTGTTTTTT.

In this sample, this clonotype turned up many times. The rearrangement links TRBV29-1 to TRBJ2-2; D gene uncertain. Per the germline V gene, CDR1 is SQVTM and CDR2 is ANQGSEA. This CDR3 region has 10 residues. The ends were cut back, 4 bases at V and 6 bases at J, with 3 bases in the middle. The CDR3 nucleotides are TGCAGCGTTGGGTCCGGGGAGCTGTTTTTT. Amino acid sequence: CSVGSGELFF.

This clonotype is labeled medium-sized (0.01 to 0.1%). The chain joins TRBV5-1 to TRBJ2-5; D is uncertain. The V gene's germline CDR1 is SGHRS and CDR2 YFSETQ. The germline V and J ends were trimmed by 4 bases and 5 bases, with 9 bases remaining between them. The CDR3 runs to 12 residues. CDR3 in amino acids: CASSPGAETQYF. DNA for the CDR3: TGCGCCAGCAGCCCTGGTGCGGAGACCCAGTACTTC.

The V call is TRBV20-1, the J call TRBJ1-5, with D perhaps TRBD1 (5 bases). The V and J ends lost 0 bases and 1 base respectively, with 19 bases between them. Germline V gene lookup returns CDR1 DFQATT and CDR2 SNEGSKA (reference sequence). This CDR3 contains 18 residues. The CDR3 nucleotides are TGCAGTGCTAGAGATGCCGGTCGGGGGTCGAGAAGCAATCAGCCCCAGCATTTT. Translation gives CSARDAGRGSRSNQPQHF.

J is TRBJ2-7 and V is TRBV4-2; D unresolved. The CDR3 totals 16 residues. The V gene's germline CDR1 is LGHNA and CDR2 YNFKEQ. V lost 0 bases and J 7 bases, leaving 19 bases between the germline ends. CDR3 protein: CASSQDRAVSYGEQYF. Written as DNA, the CDR3 is TGTGCCAGCAGCCAAGATAGGGCAGTATCTTATGGGGAGCAGTACTTC.

This clonotype appeared many times. This chain connects TRBV7-8 to TRBJ2-5; 8 bases line up with TRBD1. The junction had 7 bases not matched to a gene; V was cut back by 5 bases and J by 2 bases. In germline, CDR1 is SGHVS, CDR2 FQNEAQ. The CDR3 has 15 residues. This CDR3 is CASSPDRALQETQYF. CDR3 nucleotides: TGTGCCAGCAGCCCGGACAGGGCGTTACAAGAGACCCAGTACTTC. Supplemented by reference TRBV7-8 and TRBJ2-5, the full variable domain reads GAGVSQSPRYKVAKRGQDVALRCDPISGHVSLFWYQQALGQGPEFLTYFQNEAQLDKSGLPSDRFFAERPEGSVSTLKIQRTQQEDSAVYLCASSPDRALQETQYFGPGTRLLVL.

The sample holds a few counts of this clonotype. The chain employs TRBV18 and TRBJ1-6; D is uncertain. Germline V gene sequence: CDR1 KGHSH, CDR2 LQKENI. V lost 3 bases, J lost 0 bases, and 9 bases lay in between. This CDR3 contains 16 residues. The CDR3 DNA follows: TGTGCCAGCTCACCGAACCCGAGCTCCTATAATTCACCCCTCCACTTT. This translates into CASSPNPSSYNSPLHF.

This clonotype was found many times. The chain links TRBV10-3 to TRBJ1-4, with TRBD1 matching over 10 bases. Trimming took 5 bases from V and 7 from J; bases not matched to a gene: 7. CDR1 is ENHRY, CDR2 SYGVKD, per germline. The CDR3 consists of 15 residues. The CDR3 is CAISTGTGASEKLFF. Here the CDR3 DNA reads TGTGCCATCAGTACCGGGACAGGGGCGAGTGAAAAACTGTTTTTT.

This clonotype was detected ten times or more. The V and J genes are TRBV12-3 or TRBV12-4 and TRBJ1-2; no definite D call. The CDR3 consists of 12 residues. V dropped 4 bases and J dropped 7 bases, with 10 bases sitting between them. The CDR3 is CASSSTRFGYTF. The CDR3 region has the DNA TGTGCCAGCAGTTCGACCCGTTTTGGCTACACCTTC.

Ten or more counts support this clonotype. This rearrangement joins TRBV20-1 to TRBJ2-7, with 8 bases aligning to TRBD1. V was pared by 4 bases and J by 5 bases, with 7 bases of the junction left unmatched. Germline CDR1 is DFQATT and CDR2 is SNEGSKA (reference sequence). The CDR3 length is 13 residues. The CDR3 coding sequence is TGCAGTGCTATCGACAGGGGAGAGGACGAGCAGTACTTC. Translated, it gives CSAIDRGEDEQYF.

There are many counts of this clonotype. J is TRBJ1-1 and V is TRBV20-1, with D unclear. Trimming stripped 4 bases from V and 0 bases from J, with 27 bases between. CDR1 and CDR2 (germline): DFQATT, SNEGSKA (reference sequence). The CDR3 sequence is 19 residues long. The CDR3 here is CSAIQPYTYTASLNTEAFF. CDR3 nucleotides: TGCAGTGCTATCCAGCCTTACACTTACACGGCGTCCTTGAACACTGAAGCTTTCTTT.

This clonotype turned up a few times. This chain joins TRBV20-1 and TRBJ1-2; 8 bases align to TRBD1. This CDR3 is built from 12 residues. The V and J ends lost 7 bases and 6 bases, in that order; junction bases with no gene match: 7. Germline V gene lookup returns CDR1 DFQATT and CDR2 SNEGSKA (reference sequence). Written as DNA, the CDR3 is TGCAGTGTTCAGAGGACAGGGCATGGCTACACCTTC. Translating gives CSVQRTGHGYTF.

This clonotype was counted at least ten times. The genes are TRBV24-1 and TRBJ2-1, with a weak D call TRBD2 (5 bases). This CDR3 has 17 amino acids. Trimming removed 4 bases at V and 7 bases at J, with 22 bases between. The germline gives CDR1 KGHDR, CDR2 SFDVKD. CDR3 residues: CATSDPPGSQEENEQFF. The CDR3 nucleotides read TGTGCCACCAGTGACCCCCCGGGTAGCCAGGAGGAAAATGAGCAGTTCTTC.

The table lists this clonotype with many counts. V usage is TRBV29-1 and J usage is TRBJ1-3; 7 bases fit TRBD1. This CDR3 is built from 16 residues. V gave up 0 bases and J gave up 1 base; unmatched junction bases: 6. The germline V gene encodes CDR1 SQVTM and CDR2 ANQGSEA. DNA of the CDR3: TGCAGCGTTGAAGATCGAAAGGGACAGTCTGGAAACACCATATATTTT. Its translation: CSVEDRKGQSGNTIYF.

This clonotype was counted at least ten times. The chain employs TRBV12-3 or TRBV12-4 and TRBJ2-3, with a tentative D call TRBD2 (6 bases). This CDR3 comprises 15 residues. Trimming shortened V by 8 bases and J by 0 bases, and 15 bases separated the two germline ends. CDR3 residues: CASRPSGSSTDTQYF. CDR3 sequence (DNA): TGTGCCAGCCGGCCCAGCGGGTCTAGCACAGATACGCAGTATTTT.

This clonotype was observed at least ten times. The chain uses TRBV20-1 and TRBJ1-4; maybe TRBD1 (5 bases). The V and J ends lost 6 bases and 7 bases respectively, with 15 bases between them. Germline V gene data show CDR1 as DFQATT and CDR2 as SNEGSKA (reference sequence). CDR3 length: 13 residues. CDR3 protein: CSAPSGGGEKLFF. CDR3 DNA: TGCAGTGCCCCTTCGGGGGGGGGTGAAAAACTGTTTTTT.